This is a list of T cell receptor beta chains from one sample in a study of neurological immune-mediated disorders. Using its own MiXCR run on the 5' RACE reads, TCRdb lists one record per CDR3 protein. In the table there are about 54,000 distinct CDR3 sequences, about 4.2% of which are singletons. Sequenced: CD4+ T cells from blood. The receptors here all came from a woman aged 40 to 49 with multiple sclerosis. CDR3s include the opening cysteine and the closing phenylalanine or tryptophan. The order of the fields is D gene, V gene, J gene, clone size, CDR3 protein, CDR3 DNA. The D gene is left open where the match is weak. For some rows the clone size is stated as once, few or many, or as a class when expanded; others skip it.

D gene: -
V gene: TRBV5-1
J gene: TRBJ1-1
clone size: -
CDR3 protein: CARSLSGSLEDFF
CDR3 DNA: TGCGCCCGCAGCTTGTCCGGGTCCCTTGAAGATTTCTTT

D gene: -
V gene: TRBV5-1
J gene: TRBJ1-1
clone size: many
CDR3 protein: CASTRDGWNTEAFF
CDR3 DNA: TGCGCCAGCACTCGGGACGGGTGGAACACTGAAGCTTTCTTT

D gene: -
V gene: TRBV2
J gene: TRBJ1-1
clone size: many
CDR3 protein: CASSGVGNTEAFF
CDR3 DNA: TGTGCCAGCAGTGGTGTCGGGAACACTGAAGCTTTCTTT

D gene: TRBD1
V gene: TRBV5-1
J gene: TRBJ1-2
clone size: medium-sized
CDR3 protein: CASSPGQGNYGYTF
CDR3 DNA: TGCGCCAGCAGCCCGGGACAGGGGAACTATGGCTACACCTTC

D gene: TRBD1
V gene: TRBV19
J gene: TRBJ1-5
clone size: many
CDR3 protein: CASSIGDRGQPQHF
CDR3 DNA: TGTGCCAGTAGTATAGGGGACAGGGGTCAGCCCCAGCATTTT

D gene: -
V gene: TRBV20-1
J gene: TRBJ1-2
clone size: many
CDR3 protein: CSAPSTPGNLYGYTF
CDR3 DNA: TGCAGTGCCCCATCCACCCCCGGCAACCTCTATGGCTACACCTTC

D gene: -
V gene: TRBV20-1
J gene: TRBJ1-6
clone size: many
CDR3 protein: CSARVGTDSPLHF
CDR3 DNA: TGCAGTGCTAGAGTAGGTACGGATTCACCCCTCCACTTT

D gene: -
V gene: TRBV29-1
J gene: TRBJ1-1
clone size: many
CDR3 protein: CSAERFSDTEAFF
CDR3 DNA: TGCAGCGCCGAGAGGTTTTCGGACACTGAAGCTTTCTTT

D gene: TRBD1
V gene: TRBV5-1
J gene: TRBJ1-2
clone size: many
CDR3 protein: CASSLQGGNYGYTF
CDR3 DNA: TGCGCCAGCAGCTTACAGGGGGGGAACTATGGCTACACCTTC

D gene: TRBD1
V gene: TRBV12-3/TRBV12-4
J gene: TRBJ2-5
clone size: many
CDR3 protein: CASSPPGQGTETQYF
CDR3 DNA: TGTGCCAGCAGTCCGCCGGGACAGGGGACCGAGACCCAGTACTTC

D gene: TRBD1
V gene: TRBV12-3/TRBV12-4
J gene: TRBJ1-5
clone size: many
CDR3 protein: CASTLTGGNQPQHF
CDR3 DNA: TGTGCCAGCACCCTGACAGGGGGCAATCAGCCCCAGCATTTT

D gene: -
V gene: TRBV12-3/TRBV12-4
J gene: TRBJ1-6
clone size: many
CDR3 protein: CATASRGTSPLHF
CDR3 DNA: TGTGCCACCGCGTCCAGGGGCACTTCACCCCTCCACTTT

D gene: -
V gene: TRBV20-1
J gene: TRBJ2-3
clone size: many
CDR3 protein: CSARAPGGDDTQYF
CDR3 DNA: TGCAGTGCTAGAGCACCCGGGGGCGACGATACGCAGTATTTT

D gene: -
V gene: TRBV5-8
J gene: TRBJ2-1
clone size: many
CDR3 protein: CASSPQAYNEQFF
CDR3 DNA: TGTGCCAGCAGCCCCCAGGCCTACAATGAGCAGTTCTTC

D gene: -
V gene: TRBV20-1
J gene: TRBJ1-1
clone size: many
CDR3 protein: CSAVGQGMAVTVEAFF
CDR3 DNA: TGCAGTGCTGTAGGTCAGGGAATGGCGGTAACGGTTGAAGCTTTCTTT

D gene: TRBD1
V gene: TRBV7-9
J gene: TRBJ2-7
clone size: many
CDR3 protein: CASSLTGVPYEQYF
CDR3 DNA: TGTGCCAGCAGCTTAACAGGGGTCCCCTACGAGCAGTACTTC

D gene: TRBD2
V gene: TRBV6-5
J gene: TRBJ2-7
clone size: few
CDR3 protein: CASSYSSRLAGPYEQYF
CDR3 DNA: TGTGCCAGCAGTTACTCGAGTAGGCTAGCGGGGCCCTACGAGCAGTACTTC

D gene: TRBD2
V gene: TRBV12-3/TRBV12-4
J gene: TRBJ2-3
clone size: many
CDR3 protein: CASNLGLAARTDTQYF
CDR3 DNA: TGTGCCAGCAACCTCGGACTAGCGGCCCGCACAGATACGCAGTATTTT

D gene: -
V gene: TRBV20-1
J gene: TRBJ2-7
clone size: many
CDR3 protein: CSARFRTGLTSQQYF
CDR3 DNA: TGCAGTGCTAGATTCAGGACCGGACTTACCTCGCAGCAGTACTTC

D gene: TRBD2
V gene: TRBV20-1
J gene: TRBJ2-1
clone size: medium-sized
CDR3 protein: CSARTSGGVVEQFF
CDR3 DNA: TGCAGTGCGAGGACTAGCGGGGGGGTGGTTGAGCAGTTCTTC

D gene: -
V gene: TRBV15
J gene: TRBJ2-1
clone size: many
CDR3 protein: CATSRDRTTINEQFF
CDR3 DNA: TGTGCCACCAGCAGAGATCGGACTACCATCAATGAGCAGTTCTTC

D gene: TRBD1
V gene: TRBV5-1
J gene: TRBJ1-1
clone size: many
CDR3 protein: CASSRPDRADDEAFF
CDR3 DNA: TGCGCCAGCAGCAGACCCGACAGGGCTGATGATGAAGCTTTCTTT

D gene: TRBD1
V gene: TRBV20-1
J gene: TRBJ2-1
clone size: many
CDR3 protein: CSARQGAIIEQFF
CDR3 DNA: TGCAGTGCTAGACAGGGGGCGATCATTGAGCAGTTCTTC

D gene: -
V gene: TRBV4-1
J gene: TRBJ1-1
clone size: many
CDR3 protein: CASSPRSGPNTEAFF
CDR3 DNA: TGCGCCAGCAGCCCCCGATCGGGCCCGAACACTGAAGCTTTCTTT

D gene: TRBD1
V gene: TRBV5-1
J gene: TRBJ2-6
clone size: many
CDR3 protein: CASSLVGRGLSGANVLTF
CDR3 DNA: TGCGCCAGCAGCTTGGTGGGCAGGGGGCTATCTGGGGCCAACGTCCTGACTTTC

D gene: -
V gene: TRBV20-1
J gene: TRBJ2-3
clone size: many
CDR3 protein: CSARDPQGGQTQYF
CDR3 DNA: TGCAGTGCTAGAGATCCCCAAGGAGGTCAAACGCAGTATTTT

D gene: TRBD2
V gene: TRBV11-2
J gene: TRBJ2-3
clone size: many
CDR3 protein: CASSQGTSGASTDTQYF
CDR3 DNA: TGTGCCAGCAGCCAGGGAACTAGCGGGGCTAGCACAGATACGCAGTATTTT

D gene: -
V gene: TRBV12-3/TRBV12-4
J gene: TRBJ2-7
clone size: -
CDR3 protein: CASSFMGDNEQYF
CDR3 DNA: TGTGCCAGCAGTTTTATGGGGGACAACGAGCAGTACTTC

D gene: TRBD1
V gene: TRBV5-1
J gene: TRBJ2-7
clone size: many
CDR3 protein: CASRPDRGTHEQYF
CDR3 DNA: TGCGCCAGCAGACCGGACAGGGGAACACACGAGCAGTACTTC

D gene: -
V gene: TRBV4-1
J gene: TRBJ1-2
clone size: many
CDR3 protein: CASSQDGRSFYGYTF
CDR3 DNA: TGCGCCAGCAGCCAAGATGGGCGGAGTTTCTATGGCTACACCTTC

D gene: -
V gene: TRBV10-3
J gene: TRBJ2-3
clone size: many
CDR3 protein: CAISASGEADTQYF
CDR3 DNA: TGTGCCATCAGTGCGTCGGGGGAAGCAGATACGCAGTATTTT

D gene: TRBD2
V gene: TRBV20-1
J gene: TRBJ2-3
clone size: many
CDR3 protein: CSARLAGGTDTQYF
CDR3 DNA: TGCAGTGCTAGACTAGCGGGGGGCACAGATACGCAGTATTTT

D gene: -
V gene: TRBV20-1
J gene: TRBJ1-2
clone size: many
CDR3 protein: CSASPGHYGYTF
CDR3 DNA: TGCAGTGCTAGTCCCGGGCACTATGGCTACACCTTC

D gene: TRBD2
V gene: TRBV6-5
J gene: TRBJ2-5
clone size: many
CDR3 protein: CASSYPAGGGETQYF
CDR3 DNA: TGTGCCAGCAGTTACCCGGCGGGGGGGGGTGAGACCCAGTACTTC

D gene: -
V gene: TRBV2
J gene: TRBJ1-5
clone size: -
CDR3 protein: CASSEDGQGNQPQHF
CDR3 DNA: TGTGCCAGCAGTGAGGACGGCCAGGGCAATCAGCCCCAGCATTTT

D gene: -
V gene: TRBV4-2
J gene: TRBJ2-7
clone size: many
CDR3 protein: CASSQAQTRSHEQYF
CDR3 DNA: TGTGCCAGCAGCCAAGCTCAGACTAGATCCCACGAGCAGTACTTC

D gene: TRBD2
V gene: TRBV18
J gene: TRBJ2-1
clone size: many
CDR3 protein: CASSRRGGEGNEQFF
CDR3 DNA: TGTGCCAGCTCCCGCCGCGGGGGAGAGGGGAATGAGCAGTTCTTC

D gene: TRBD2
V gene: TRBV10-3
J gene: TRBJ2-3
clone size: many
CDR3 protein: CAIRPSGGSGDTQYF
CDR3 DNA: TGTGCCATCAGACCTAGCGGGGGGTCAGGGGATACGCAGTATTTT

D gene: -
V gene: TRBV9
J gene: TRBJ2-3
clone size: many
CDR3 protein: CASSVAPHGTDTQYF
CDR3 DNA: TGTGCCAGCAGCGTAGCTCCCCATGGCACAGATACGCAGTATTTT

D gene: -
V gene: TRBV5-1
J gene: TRBJ1-4
clone size: many
CDR3 protein: CASSLAQGNEKLFF
CDR3 DNA: TGCGCCAGCAGCTTGGCCCAGGGGAATGAAAAACTGTTTTTT

D gene: TRBD1
V gene: TRBV7-8
J gene: TRBJ2-5
clone size: many
CDR3 protein: CASSMNRGRETQYF
CDR3 DNA: TGTGCCAGCAGCATGAACAGGGGGCGTGAGACCCAGTACTTC

D gene: -
V gene: TRBV5-4
J gene: TRBJ1-6
clone size: many
CDR3 protein: CASSLGVTDNSPLHF
CDR3 DNA: TGTGCCAGCAGCTTGGGAGTTACGGATAATTCACCCCTCCACTTT

D gene: TRBD1
V gene: TRBV6-5
J gene: TRBJ1-2
clone size: many
CDR3 protein: CASSRDRVGGYTF
CDR3 DNA: TGTGCCAGCAGTCGAGACAGGGTGGGTGGCTACACCTTC

D gene: TRBD2
V gene: TRBV28
J gene: TRBJ2-5
clone size: many
CDR3 protein: CASSFFRLATQETQYF
CDR3 DNA: TGTGCCAGCAGTTTTTTCCGACTAGCTACCCAAGAGACCCAGTACTTC

D gene: TRBD2
V gene: TRBV5-1
J gene: TRBJ2-3
clone size: many
CDR3 protein: CASSGAGTTDTQYF
CDR3 DNA: TGCGCCAGCAGCGGAGCGGGGACCACAGATACGCAGTATTTT

D gene: -
V gene: TRBV5-1
J gene: TRBJ1-2
clone size: many
CDR3 protein: CASSLSSPTYGYTF
CDR3 DNA: TGCGCCAGCAGCTTGTCTAGTCCGACCTATGGCTACACCTTC

D gene: TRBD2
V gene: TRBV20-1
J gene: TRBJ2-1
clone size: many
CDR3 protein: CSALTSGGSSYNEQFF
CDR3 DNA: TGCAGTGCTTTAACTAGCGGGGGGAGCTCCTACAATGAGCAGTTCTTC

D gene: TRBD2
V gene: TRBV2
J gene: TRBJ2-1
clone size: few
CDR3 protein: CASRQRGGRDEQFF
CDR3 DNA: TGTGCCAGCAGGCAGCGGGGGGGCCGCGATGAGCAGTTCTTC

D gene: -
V gene: TRBV29-1
J gene: TRBJ2-6
clone size: many
CDR3 protein: CSVGPRGDTGANVLTF
CDR3 DNA: TGCAGCGTTGGTCCCAGGGGGGACACTGGGGCCAACGTCCTGACTTTC

D gene: TRBD1
V gene: TRBV7-9
J gene: TRBJ1-6
clone size: many
CDR3 protein: CASSLGDRYNSPLHF
CDR3 DNA: TGTGCCAGCAGCTTAGGGGACAGGTATAATTCACCCCTCCACTTT